This TCR beta chain was profiled in a study of T cells in Graves' hyperthyroidism and ophthalmopathy. Study-level findings and limits: A model of 13 V-J pairs discriminated ophthalmopathy from stable hyperthyroidism.

The TCR beta CDR3 regions underwent amplification using RNA transcripts as the source. With the HTBI primer set, the TCR CDR3 went through a first round of RT-PCR. TCRdb passed the multiplex PCR reads through MiXCR, listing each CDR3 protein once. The repertoire holds 300,000 or so distinct CDR3 sequences, with roughly 21% as singletons. Uncontrolled infection, other autoimmune disease, pregnancy and lactation each barred patients from inclusion. Trimming took 2 bases from V and 0 from J, leaving 13 bases between them. The CDR3 is made up of 16 amino acids. Germline V gene data show CDR1 as MDHEN and CDR2 as SYDVKM. As to this clonotype: Its antigen is not identified.

This TCR was sampled from a woman between 45 and 65 years old with Graves' hyperthyroidism. The chain links TRBV28 to TRBJ1-1; D call uncertain. The sequenced sample consisted of blood. This chain's CDR3 is CASSLGVYNMNTEAFF. The CDR3, as DNA: TGTGCCAGCAGTTTAGGGGTATACAATATGAACACTGAAGCTTTCTTT.